These 8 T cell receptor beta chains share one sample of origin, sequenced in a study of shared clonotypes between healthy human individuals. Method: immunoSEQ multiplex PCR; TCRdb's copy keeps in-frame clones and lacks some. This sample carries 2 million to 2.5 million clones, roughly 93% of them seen once, and the ten largest clones take roughly 0.36%. The sample consisted of naive CD4+ T cells from PBMCs. The subset is: CD45RA+ positively selected. These receptors were collected from a man aged 18 to 30 in good health. Some clones in this sample may be carry-over from other donors' samples.

This chain uses TRBV5-1 with TRBJ1-4; a possible D gene is TRBD1 (6 bases). V shed 3 bases and J shed 6 bases, with 21 bases lying between them. The CDR3 length is 17 residues. The germline V gene has CDR1 SGHRS and CDR2 YFSETQ. CDR3 DNA sequence: TGCGCCAGCAGCTGGGAGGACAGTTCCCCGACTGATGAAAAACTGTTTTTT. As protein: CASSWEDSSPTDEKLFF.

The V call is TRBV7-9, the J call TRBJ1-2, with a tentative D call TRBD1 (6 bases). The germline V and J ends were trimmed by 4 bases and 4 bases, with 13 bases remaining between them. Per germline, CDR1 SEHNR and CDR2 FQNEAQ (reference sequence). This CDR3 contains 14 residues. The CDR3 DNA follows: TGTGCCAGCAGCTGGCAGGGGTCCACCTATGGCTACACCTTC. Encoded protein: CASSWQGSTYGYTF.

V and J are TRBV16 and TRBJ1-1; no clear D. The CDR3 is 14 residues long. CDR1 KGHSY and CDR2 FQNENV come from the germline V gene. The V end lost 4 bases, the J end lost 2 bases, and 11 bases lay between the germline ends. CDR3 DNA sequence: TGTGCCAGCAGCCCCATGGCACAAAACACTGAAGCTTTCTTT. It encodes CASSPMAQNTEAFF.

The chain is built from TRBV4-2 and TRBJ2-5, with D maybe TRBD2 (6 bases). The DNA end is a closer match to TRBJ2-7, so the J assignment may be wrong. Germline CDR1 is LGHNA and CDR2 is YNFKEQ. The CDR3 totals 15 residues. Written as DNA, the CDR3 is TGTGCCAGCAGCCGCTCCTACGGGACTCGGGACGAGCAGTACTTC. Translation: CASSRSYGTRDEQYF.

This clone was counted only a few times. The chain joins TRBV11-2 to TRBJ1-1, with D possibly TRBD1 on 5 matching bases. The germline V and J ends were trimmed by 5 bases and 4 bases, with 11 bases remaining between them. The CDR3 totals 13 residues. CDR1 is SGHAT, CDR2 FQNNGV, per germline. CDR3 residues: CASSLPGGTEAFF. The DNA for the CDR3 is TGTGCCAGCAGCCTCCCCGGGGGCACTGAAGCTTTCTTT.

The chain links TRBV18 to TRBJ2-1; 11 bases map to TRBD2. V lost 3 bases to trimming and J lost 0 bases; unmatched junction nucleotides: 10. The CDR3 length is 19 residues. Germline V gene sequence: CDR1 KGHSH, CDR2 LQKENI. The CDR3 region has the DNA TGTGCCAGCTCACCTCTCACCGGGACTAGCGGTAGCTCCTACAATGAGCAGTTCTTC. This codes for CASSPLTGTSGSSYNEQFF.

This clone was observed a few times. The genes are TRBV18 and TRBJ1-2, with D perhaps matching TRBD1 (6 bases). V gave up 6 bases and J gave up 6 bases, with 17 bases separating them. The CDR3 sequence is 14 residues long. Germline CDR1 reads KGHSH; CDR2 reads LQKENI. The CDR3 bases are TGTGCCAGCTCCCAAAACGCGGGGGCGGATGGCTACACCTTC. Protein product: CASSQNAGADGYTF.

J is TRBJ2-3 and V is TRBV9; a weak D match, TRBD1 (6 bases). The germline V gene encodes CDR1 SGDLS and CDR2 YYNGEE. The CDR3 spans 16 residues. The germline V and J ends were trimmed by 0 bases and 7 bases, with 18 bases remaining between them. Here the CDR3 reads CASSVAAGATRNTQYF. For the CDR3, the DNA is TGTGCCAGCAGCGTAGCCGCAGGGGCCACAAGAAATACGCAGTATTTT.